The present T cell receptor (beta chain) was sequenced within a study of T cells in Graves' hyperthyroidism and ophthalmopathy (dated by TCRdb to about 2019). Regarding the study in general: Peripheral blood samples were taken at initial diagnosis, before any treatment was given. Prospective prediction of ophthalmopathy was tested in an independent validation cohort of fewer than 20 hyperthyroidism patients and some 17 patients who later progressed to ophthalmopathy. A discovery cohort of fewer than 110 patients, approximately 45 with Graves' ophthalmopathy and 55 to 60 with stable Graves' hyperthyroidism, was used to find distinguishing TCR V-J signatures. Once sampling was done, hyperthyroidism patients were given methimazole at a starting dose of 30 mg daily, whereas ophthalmopathy patients were given high-dose intravenous methylprednisolone. The 75 to 100 discovery patients were randomly split 7:3 into training and test sets. According to the paper, TCR Vbeta CDR3 sequencing was carried out on 135 peripheral blood samples, which came from more than 40 ophthalmopathy, about 75 hyperthyroidism and approximately 17 progressor patients. In over five Graves' hyperthyroidism patients, the study also compared T-cell repertoires from thyroid tissue with T-cell repertoires from blood.

The germline V gene yields SGHTA for CDR1 and FQGTGA for CDR2. V and J are truncated by 5 bases and 1 base respectively, leaving an intervening sequence of 8 bases. The CDR3 numbers 13 residues from cysteine through phenylalanine. The entry retains the CDR3 DNA only, 39 bases that are in frame from base 1. Moderately to severely active disease, a Clinical Activity Score of at least 3, a NOSPECS grade of at least 4, and a duration under 3 months were present in ophthalmopathy patients. The study excluded patients with uncontrolled infections, other autoimmune diseases, pregnancy or lactation. Diagnoses relied on clinical symptoms, serum thyroxine and TRAb, thyroid ultrasound and orbital computed tomography. PBMCs were separated from approximately 9.9 ml of fresh peripheral blood using Ficoll-Paque density gradient centrifugation. Total RNA was extracted with Trizol reagent, and quality was checked on an Agilent 2100 Bioanalyzer.

Regarding this clonotype: What antigen it recognizes has not been identified. No much larger clone is present one base from it, and per-base qualities are unavailable.

Study-wide findings and limitations: In validation, the model predicted progression to ophthalmopathy a median of around six months before onset, with roughly 70% sensitivity and about 72% specificity. Most expanded thyroid clonotypes (frequency above 0.001) were also found in blood, which suggests that blood repertoires may mirror thyroid immune responses. Ophthalmopathy was separated from stable hyperthyroidism by a 13 V-J signature model, with roughly 88% sensitivity and about 81% specificity obtained in cross-validation and 80%/75% obtained in testing. Sample size was not statistically predetermined, and investigators were not blinded to group allocation.

The TCR beta CDR3 regions were amplified from RNA transcripts. The TCR CDR3 was subjected to a first round of RT-PCR using the HTBI primer set and the Qiagen OneStep RT-PCR kit. A second multiplex PCR round built the libraries, followed by size selection and purification. Sequencing of the libraries was done on an Illumina HiSeq2000 using paired-end 100 bp reads. For the original study's pipeline: SOAPnuke was used to process the raw data, removing reads that contained adapters or uncalled bases, had a mean Phred below 15, or lacked an exact match to the constant primer or identifier. High-quality paired reads were merged with COPE v1.2.5, and unique nucleotide sequences were defined as clonotypes. MiTCR v1.1 was used to align the clonotypes against IMGT TRBV, TRBD and TRBJ reference segments. The analysis included only V-J combinations with a frequency above 0.0001, which together covered roughly 99% of the repertoires. A TCS score was defined as the ratio of F50 (clonal expansion) to E x V (chaos), with BLOSUM62-based TCRdist applied between CDR3 peptides within each V-J. Welch's t-statistics and random forest reduced 450 to 600 V-J features to 10 to 15, which were used in a naive Bayes classifier (R e1071). TCRdb reran the public reads through fastp at Q25 and MiXCR, keeping productive beta chains. Entries that share a CDR3 protein sequence are merged under the most common genes and DNA. The V and J calls and clone size come from TCRdb's table, not from the authors' own analysis. For this sample there are about 290,000 distinct CDR3 sequences; roughly 20% appear just once. Just under 40% of the sample is held by the ten biggest clonotypes.

Sample: blood. This chain joins TRBV7-3 to TRBJ1-1, with no D gene named confidently. This receptor was obtained from a man aged 45-65 years with Graves' ophthalmopathy. The CDR3 sequence is CASSIQKNTEAFF. The nucleotide sequence is given as TGTGCCAGCAGCATTCAGAAGAACACTGAAGCTTTCTTT.